These 19 T cell receptor beta chains were sequenced from one sample in a study of control samples from healthy donors and cancer patients (TCRdb year 2020). The receptor library was made with the immunoSEQ multiplex PCR assay. TCRdb took this table from immuneACCESS and kept in-frame rearrangements with V and J called. Such tables lack part of the clones; where checked against another copy, unresolved V genes explain under half of the gap, and the rest is unexplained. The sample table lists around 80,000 clones, roughly 88% of them with a count of one. The ten largest clones capture around 5.7% of the sample. Sequencing was done on a sample of blood. The receptors were gathered from a woman in her fifties or sixties in good health.

The chain is built from TRBV4-1 and TRBJ1-6; TRBD1 aligns across 9 bases. This CDR3 region has 14 residues. Germline values: CDR1 MGHRA, CDR2 YSYEKL. The J segment lost 7 bases and the V segment lost 3 bases, leaving 1 base of the junction unmatched. The CDR3, as DNA: TGCGCCAGCAGCCAGACAGGGGGGAATTCACCCCTCCACTTT. The encoded protein is CASSQTGGNSPLHF.

This clone appeared once. The genes are TRBV11-3 and TRBJ1-1, with D tentatively TRBD1 (6 bases). This CDR3 comprises 15 residues. V lost 4 bases and J lost 6, with 18 bases in between. Per the germline V gene, CDR1 is SGHNT and CDR2 is YENEEA. CDR3 in amino acids: CASSSRHQGMAEAFF. For the CDR3, the DNA is TGTGCCAGCAGCTCTAGACACCAGGGGATGGCTGAAGCTTTCTTT.

About this clone: Other DNA sequences in this specimen translate into the identical CDR3. The chain employs TRBV5-1 and TRBJ2-3; TRBD1 aligns across 9 bases. V lost 3 bases, J lost 3 bases, and 2 bases stayed unmatched. The CDR3 consists of 14 residues. From germline, CDR1 is SGHRS and CDR2 YFSETQ. The DNA of the CDR3 is TGCGCCAGCAGCTCGGGACAGGGAACAGATACGCAGTATTTT. Its translation is CASSSGQGTDTQYF.

The chain employs TRBV6-5 and TRBJ1-3; D gene uncertain. Germline V gene lookup returns CDR1 MNHEY and CDR2 SVGAGI. V gave up 4 bases and J gave up 7 bases, with 11 bases separating them. This CDR3 spans 13 amino acids. The CDR3 DNA reads TGTGCCAGCAGTTTGTCCTTGGGGAACACCATATATTTT. Translation gives CASSLSLGNTIYF.

The rearrangement uses TRBV12-3 or TRBV12-4 and TRBJ1-2; D is possibly TRBD1 (6 bases). The CDR3 is 12 amino acids. V was cut by 4 bases and J by 6 bases, with 9 bases left in between. The DNA of the CDR3 is TGTGCCAGCAGTTCAACAGGGCATGGCTACACCTTC. This translates into CASSSTGHGYTF.

CDR3 protein: CSVEGMDYEQYF. The DNA of the CDR3 is TGCAGCGTTGAAGGGATGGACTACGAGCAGTACTTC. The chain joins TRBV29-1 to TRBJ2-7, with D unclear. The CDR3 runs to 12 residues. The germline CDR1 and CDR2 sequences are SQVTM and ANQGSEA. V was trimmed by 1 base and J by 3 bases, leaving 7 bases between them.

V is TRBV5-1 and J is TRBJ2-7; 8 bases map to TRBD1. Germline assignment: CDR1 SGHRS and CDR2 YFSETQ. With 0 bases clipped from V and 5 bases from J, the junction kept 10 bases outside the gene matches. The CDR3 extends over 16 amino acids. The CDR3 coding sequence is TGCGCCAGCAGCTTGGGTGGGACAGGTTTGATTCACGAGCAGTACTTC. It translates to CASSLGGTGLIHEQYF. The complete variable domain, with remaining parts taken from reference TRBV5-1 and TRBJ2-7, reads KAGVTQTPRYLIKTRGQQVTLSCSPISGHRSVSWYQQTPGQGLQFLFEYFSETQRNKGNFPGRFSGRQFSNSRSEMNVSTLELGDSALYLCASSLGGTGLIHEQYFGPGTRLTVT.

CDR3 sequence reads: CASSDGTSYEQYF. CDR3 DNA: TGTGCCAGCAGTGACGGTACTTCCTACGAGCAGTACTTC. The chain has TRBV2 and TRBJ2-7; D is unclear. The CDR3 totals 13 residues. Trimming took 3 bases from V and 1 from J, leaving 7 bases between them. The V gene's germline CDR1 is SNHLY and CDR2 FYNNEI. Full variable domain (missing parts from reference TRBV2 and TRBJ2-7): EPEVTQTPSHQVTQMGQEVILRCVPISNHLYFYWYRQILGQKVEFLVSFYNNEISEKSEIFDDQFSVERPDGSNFTLKIRSTKLEDSAMYFCASSDGTSYEQYFGPGTRLTVT.

This chain joins TRBV9 and TRBJ2-5; unclear D gene. CDR1 SGDLS and CDR2 YYNGEE come from the germline V gene. The CDR3 is 14 amino acids. Trimming removed 3 bases at V and 6 bases at J, with 15 bases between. Here the CDR3 reads CASSATTGGKTQYF. CDR3 coding DNA: TGTGCCAGCAGCGCCACAACGGGTGGAAAGACCCAGTACTTC.

This sequence joins TRBV6-1 and TRBJ2-7; D may be TRBD1 (6 bases). Germline lookup yields CDR1 MNHNS and CDR2 SASEGT. This CDR3 is 13 amino acids long. V lost 2 bases to trimming and J lost 5 bases, with 10 bases between them. The CDR3 region has the DNA TGTGCCAGCAGTGAACAAGCAGGGGACGAGCAGTACTTC. It translates to CASSEQAGDEQYF.

The chain carries TRBV13 and TRBJ2-3; the match to TRBD1 covers 7 bases. This CDR3 has 14 amino acids. Germline CDR1 and CDR2: PRHDT and FYEKMQ (reference sequence). Unmatched junction bases numbered 7, after V lost 6 bases and J lost 4 bases. This CDR3 reads CASRTRGRPDTQYF. The DNA of the CDR3 is TGTGCCAGCAGAACAAGGGGGCGCCCAGATACGCAGTATTTT.

The J gene is TRBJ2-7, the V gene TRBV18, with TRBD1 matching 11 bases. This CDR3 has 13 amino acids. The V gene's germline CDR1 is KGHSH and CDR2 LQKENI. J gave up 5 bases and V 5 bases, and 2 bases lay outside the gene matches. The CDR3 DNA follows: TGTGCCAGCTCAAAGGGACAGGGGGACGAGCAGTACTTC. It is translated as CASSKGQGDEQYF.

This chain connects TRBV6-5 to TRBJ1-2; 9 bases are shared with TRBD1. Trimming took 0 bases from V and 8 from J; bases not matched to a gene: 7. The CDR3 contains 15 residues. Per germline, CDR1 MNHEY and CDR2 SVGAGI. The CDR3 spells CASSYSSTGGSGYTF. The CDR3 coding sequence is TGTGCCAGCAGTTACTCCTCGACAGGGGGAAGCGGCTACACCTTC.

This chain uses TRBV5-1 with TRBJ2-3, with 7 bases aligning to TRBD2. The V gene's germline CDR1 is SGHRS and CDR2 YFSETQ. The CDR3 contains 15 residues. V dropped 6 bases and J dropped 0; count of bases not matched to a gene: 7. The CDR3, as DNA: TGCGCCAGCATAAGGACTAGGGGAAGCACAGATACGCAGTATTTT. Translating gives CASIRTRGSTDTQYF.

The rearrangement links TRBV6-5 to TRBJ2-5; a weak D match, TRBD1 (7 bases). Trimming left V 7 bases short and J 6 bases short, with 15 bases between. In germline, CDR1 is MNHEY, CDR2 SVGAGI. The CDR3 loop spans 13 amino acids. For the CDR3, the DNA is TGTGCCAGCAACCCAGGGGGGCTAAAGACCCAGTACTTC. This gives the protein CASNPGGLKTQYF.

This clone was detected only a few times. The genes are TRBV6-6 and TRBJ1-5; 12 bases align to TRBD1. This CDR3 spans 18 amino acids. From germline, CDR1 is MNHNY and CDR2 SVGAGI (reference sequence). The V gene end was trimmed by 5 bases and the J gene end by 9 bases; junction bases not matched to a gene: 17. The CDR3 is CASSPGTGGLQGRRPQHF. In DNA form, the CDR3 reads TGTGCCAGCAGTCCCGGGACAGGGGGCCTGCAAGGGAGGAGGCCCCAGCATTTT.

As for this clone: The junction and the germline gene differ at one end; a read error may be behind it. The chain has TRBV6-6 and TRBJ1-2; 7 nucleotides align to TRBD1. Germline V CDR1 and CDR2: MNHNY, SVGAGI (reference sequence). This CDR3 contains 14 residues. The CDR3 bases are TGTGCCACCGTAAATACAGGGGATGGTTATGGCTTCACCTTC. Its protein is CATVNTGDGYGFTF.

The chain employs TRBV2 and TRBJ2-3; D unclear. This CDR3 contains 12 residues. Germline V gene data show CDR1 as SNHLY and CDR2 as FYNNEI. V gave up 7 bases and J gave up 4 bases, with 9 bases separating them. The CDR3 DNA follows: TGTGCCAGCACCGATTTGTCAGATACGCAGTATTTT. Its protein is CASTDLSDTQYF. The full variable domain, its missing parts supplied by reference TRBV2 and TRBJ2-3, is EPEVTQTPSHQVTQMGQEVILRCVPISNHLYFYWYRQILGQKVEFLVSFYNNEISEKSEIFDDQFSVERPDGSNFTLKIRSTKLEDSAMYFCASTDLSDTQYFGPGTRLTVL.

The rearrangement uses TRBV13 and TRBJ2-7; a weak D match, TRBD2 (5 bases). This CDR3 is 15 amino acids long. The V end lost 6 bases, the J end lost 5 bases, and 20 bases lay between the germline ends. The germline CDR1 and CDR2 sequences are PRHDT and FYEKMQ (reference sequence). In nucleotides, the CDR3 is TGTGCCAGCAGACTCAGTAGTTTCGGACTCCACGAGCAGTACTTC. Residues: CASRLSSFGLHEQYF.